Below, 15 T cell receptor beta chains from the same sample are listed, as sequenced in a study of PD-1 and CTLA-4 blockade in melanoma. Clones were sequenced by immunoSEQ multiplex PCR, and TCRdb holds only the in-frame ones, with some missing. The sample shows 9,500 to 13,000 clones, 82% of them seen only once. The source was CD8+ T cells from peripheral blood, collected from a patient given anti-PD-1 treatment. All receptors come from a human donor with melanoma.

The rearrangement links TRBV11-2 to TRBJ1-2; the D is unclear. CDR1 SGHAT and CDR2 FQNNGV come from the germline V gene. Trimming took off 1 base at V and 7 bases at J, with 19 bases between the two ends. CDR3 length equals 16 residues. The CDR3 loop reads CASSLGAKEGSTGYTF. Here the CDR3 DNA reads TGTGCCAGCAGCTTAGGGGCTAAGGAGGGAAGTACTGGCTACACCTTC.

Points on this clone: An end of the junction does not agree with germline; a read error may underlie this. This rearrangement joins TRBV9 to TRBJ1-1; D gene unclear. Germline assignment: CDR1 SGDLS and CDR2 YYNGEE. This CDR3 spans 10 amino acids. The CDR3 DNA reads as TGTGCCAGCAGCGGATCGCAGCGGAGCTTT. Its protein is CASSGSQRSF.

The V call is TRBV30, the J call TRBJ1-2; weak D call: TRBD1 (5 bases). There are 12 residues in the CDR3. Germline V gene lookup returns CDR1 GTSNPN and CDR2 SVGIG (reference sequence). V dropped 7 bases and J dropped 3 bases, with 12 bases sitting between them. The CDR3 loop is CASGGGDYGYTF. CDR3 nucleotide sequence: TGTGCCTCGGGGGGGGGAGACTATGGCTACACCTTC.

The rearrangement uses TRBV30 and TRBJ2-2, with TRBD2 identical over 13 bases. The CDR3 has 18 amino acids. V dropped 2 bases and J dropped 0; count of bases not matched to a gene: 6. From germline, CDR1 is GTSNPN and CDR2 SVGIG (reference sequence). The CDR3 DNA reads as TGTGCCTGGAGTTCGGGACTAGCGGGACGTACGAACACCGGGGAGCTGTTTTTT. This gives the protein CAWSSGLAGRTNTGELFF.

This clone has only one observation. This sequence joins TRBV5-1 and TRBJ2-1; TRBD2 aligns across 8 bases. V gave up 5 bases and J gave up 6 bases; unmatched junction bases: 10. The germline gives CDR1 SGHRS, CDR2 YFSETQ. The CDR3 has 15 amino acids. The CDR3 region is CASREGLGTSNEQFF. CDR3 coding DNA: TGCGCCAGCAGAGAGGGGCTGGGGACTAGCAATGAGCAGTTCTTC. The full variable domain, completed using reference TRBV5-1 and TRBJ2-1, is KAGVTQTPRYLIKTRGQQVTLSCSPISGHRSVSWYQQTPGQGLQFLFEYFSETQRNKGNFPGRFSGRQFSNSRSEMNVSTLELGDSALYLCASREGLGTSNEQFFGPGTRLTVL.

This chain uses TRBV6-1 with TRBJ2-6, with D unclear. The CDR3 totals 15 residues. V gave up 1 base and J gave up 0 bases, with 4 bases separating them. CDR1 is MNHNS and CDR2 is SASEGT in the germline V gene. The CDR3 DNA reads TGTGCCAGCAGTGAAGACAACTCTGGGGCCAACGTCCTGACTTTC. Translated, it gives CASSEDNSGANVLTF.

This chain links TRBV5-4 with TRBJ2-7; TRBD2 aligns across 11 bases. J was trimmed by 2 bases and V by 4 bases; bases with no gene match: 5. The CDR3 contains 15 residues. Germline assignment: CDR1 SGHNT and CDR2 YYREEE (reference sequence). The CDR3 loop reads CASSTGLAGTYEQYF. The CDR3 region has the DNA TGTGCCAGCAGCACAGGACTAGCGGGTACCTACGAGCAGTACTTC.

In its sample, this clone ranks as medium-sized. The CDR3 DNA is TGTGCCAGCAGTGAAAGCGGGGGCCCGGCCGAGACCCAGTACTTC. It is translated as CASSESGGPAETQYF. The chain employs TRBV2 and TRBJ2-5; TRBD2 agrees at 8 bases. CDR3 size: 15 residues. V gave up 2 bases and J gave up 5 bases; unmatched junction bases: 7. Germline values: CDR1 SNHLY, CDR2 FYNNEI.

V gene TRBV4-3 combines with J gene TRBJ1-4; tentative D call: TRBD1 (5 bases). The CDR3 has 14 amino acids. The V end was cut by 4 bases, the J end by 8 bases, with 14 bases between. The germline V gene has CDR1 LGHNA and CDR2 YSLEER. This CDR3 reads CASSPGRLGEKLFF. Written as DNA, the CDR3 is TGCGCCAGCAGCCCAGGGAGGTTAGGGGAAAAACTGTTTTTT.

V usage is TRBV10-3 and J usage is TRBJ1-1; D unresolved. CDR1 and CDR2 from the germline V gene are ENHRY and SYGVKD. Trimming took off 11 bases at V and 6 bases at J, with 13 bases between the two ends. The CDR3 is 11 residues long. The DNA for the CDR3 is TGTGCCGCCCCCGGGGATCCTGAAGCTTTCTTT. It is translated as CAAPGDPEAFF.

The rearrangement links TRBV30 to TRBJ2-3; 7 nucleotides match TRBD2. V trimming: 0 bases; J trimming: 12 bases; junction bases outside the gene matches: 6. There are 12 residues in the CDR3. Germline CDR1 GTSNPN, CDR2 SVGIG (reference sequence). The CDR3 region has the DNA TGTGCCTGGAGTGTTAAGGGAGGGGATCAGTATTTT. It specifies CAWSVKGGDQYF.

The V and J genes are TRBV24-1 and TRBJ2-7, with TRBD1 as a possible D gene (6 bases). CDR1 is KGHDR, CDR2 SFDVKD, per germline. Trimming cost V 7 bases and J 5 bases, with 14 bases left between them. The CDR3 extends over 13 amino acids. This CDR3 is CATSTGWADEQYF. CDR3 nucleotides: TGTGCCACCAGCACAGGGTGGGCGGACGAGCAGTACTTC.

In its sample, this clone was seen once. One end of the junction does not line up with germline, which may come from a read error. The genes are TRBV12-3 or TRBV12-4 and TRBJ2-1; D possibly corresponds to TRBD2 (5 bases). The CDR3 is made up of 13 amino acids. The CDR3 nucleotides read TGTGCCAGCAGCCAGGACTCCCACAATGAGCAGTTCTTC. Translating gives CASSQDSHNEQFF.

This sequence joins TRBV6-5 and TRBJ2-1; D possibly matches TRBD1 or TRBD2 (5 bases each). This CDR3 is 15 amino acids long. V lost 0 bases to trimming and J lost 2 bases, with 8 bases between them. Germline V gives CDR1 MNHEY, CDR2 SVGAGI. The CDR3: CASSYSTGPYNEQFF. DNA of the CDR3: TGTGCCAGCAGTTACTCCACGGGGCCCTACAATGAGCAGTTCTTC.

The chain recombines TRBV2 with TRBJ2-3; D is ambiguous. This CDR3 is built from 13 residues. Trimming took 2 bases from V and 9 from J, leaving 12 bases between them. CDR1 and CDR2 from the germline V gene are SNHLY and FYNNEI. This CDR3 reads CASSEIVLETQYF. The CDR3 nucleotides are TGTGCCAGCAGTGAAATAGTTCTTGAGACGCAGTATTTT.